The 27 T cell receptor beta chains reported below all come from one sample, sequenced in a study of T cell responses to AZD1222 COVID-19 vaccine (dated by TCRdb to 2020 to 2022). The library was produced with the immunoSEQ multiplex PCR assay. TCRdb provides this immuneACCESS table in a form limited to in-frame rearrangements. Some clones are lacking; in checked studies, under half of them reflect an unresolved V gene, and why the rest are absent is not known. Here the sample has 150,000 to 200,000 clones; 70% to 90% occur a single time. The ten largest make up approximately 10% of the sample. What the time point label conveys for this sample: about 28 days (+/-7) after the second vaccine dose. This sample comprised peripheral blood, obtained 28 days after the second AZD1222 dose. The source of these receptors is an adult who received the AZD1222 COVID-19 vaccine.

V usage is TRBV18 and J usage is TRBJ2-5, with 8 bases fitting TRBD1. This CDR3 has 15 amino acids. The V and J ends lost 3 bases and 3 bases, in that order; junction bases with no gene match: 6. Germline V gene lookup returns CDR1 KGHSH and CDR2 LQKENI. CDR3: CASSPGGQGEETQYF. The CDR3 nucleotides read TGTGCCAGCTCACCCGGAGGACAGGGTGAAGAGACCCAGTACTTC.

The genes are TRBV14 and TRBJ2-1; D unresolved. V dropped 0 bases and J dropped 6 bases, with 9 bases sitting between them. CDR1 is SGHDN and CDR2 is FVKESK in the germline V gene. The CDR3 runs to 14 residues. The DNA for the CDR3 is TGTGCCAGCAGCCAAGAGTTGCAAAGCAATGAGCAGTTCTTC. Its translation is CASSQELQSNEQFF.

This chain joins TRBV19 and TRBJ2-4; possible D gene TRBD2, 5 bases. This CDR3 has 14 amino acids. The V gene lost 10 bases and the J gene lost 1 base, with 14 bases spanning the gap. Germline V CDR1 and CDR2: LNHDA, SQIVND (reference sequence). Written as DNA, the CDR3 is TGTGCCACAAGGACTTTAGGGGCCAAAAACATTCAGTACTTC. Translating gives CATRTLGAKNIQYF.

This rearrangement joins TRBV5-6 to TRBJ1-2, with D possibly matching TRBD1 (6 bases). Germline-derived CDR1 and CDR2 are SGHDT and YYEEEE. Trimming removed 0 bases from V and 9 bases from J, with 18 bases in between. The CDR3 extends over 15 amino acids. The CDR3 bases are TGTGCCAGCAGCTTGGCCATCTTTACAGGGTGGCGCTACACCTTC. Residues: CASSLAIFTGWRYTF.

The CDR3 DNA reads TGCGCCAGCAGCTTGGTCCTAGCGGGGGCCTACGAGCAGTACTTC. It codes for CASSLVLAGAYEQYF. The chain joins TRBV5-1 to TRBJ2-7; 10 bases line up with TRBD2. CDR1 SGHRS and CDR2 YFSETQ come from the germline V gene. Germline trimming cut 0 bases from V and 2 bases from J; bases unmatched to any gene: 2. There are 15 residues in the CDR3.

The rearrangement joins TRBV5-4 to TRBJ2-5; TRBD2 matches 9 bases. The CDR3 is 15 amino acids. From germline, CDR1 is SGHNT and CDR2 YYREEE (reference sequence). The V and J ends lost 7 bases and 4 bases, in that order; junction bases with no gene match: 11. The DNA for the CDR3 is TGTGCCAGCGGATTAGCGGGGGCGCGGGGAGAGACCCAGTACTTC. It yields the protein CASGLAGARGETQYF.

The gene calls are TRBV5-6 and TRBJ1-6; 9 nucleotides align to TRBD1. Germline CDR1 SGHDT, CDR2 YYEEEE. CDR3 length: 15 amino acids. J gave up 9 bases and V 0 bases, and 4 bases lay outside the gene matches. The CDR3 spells CASSLAGTGISPLHF. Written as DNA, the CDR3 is TGTGCCAGCAGCTTGGCCGGGACAGGGATTTCACCCCTCCACTTT. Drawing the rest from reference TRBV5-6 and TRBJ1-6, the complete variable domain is DAGVTQSPTHLIKTRGQQVTLRCSPKSGHDTVSWYQQALGQGPQFIFQYYEEEERQRGNFPDRFSGHQFPNYSSELNVNALLLGDSALYLCASSLAGTGISPLHFGNGTRLTVT.

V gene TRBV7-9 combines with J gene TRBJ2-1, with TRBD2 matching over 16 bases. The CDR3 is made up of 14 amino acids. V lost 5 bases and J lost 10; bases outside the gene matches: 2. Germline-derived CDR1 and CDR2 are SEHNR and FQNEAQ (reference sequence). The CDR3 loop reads CASSPGLAGGEQFF. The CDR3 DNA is TGTGCCAGCAGCCCGGGACTAGCGGGGGGGGAGCAGTTCTTC.

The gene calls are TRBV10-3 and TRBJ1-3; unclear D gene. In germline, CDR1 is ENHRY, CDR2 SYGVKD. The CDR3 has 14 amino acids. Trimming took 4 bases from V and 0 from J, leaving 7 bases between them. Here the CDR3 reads CAISVANSGNTIYF. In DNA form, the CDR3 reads TGTGCCATCAGTGTGGCGAACTCTGGAAACACCATATATTTT.

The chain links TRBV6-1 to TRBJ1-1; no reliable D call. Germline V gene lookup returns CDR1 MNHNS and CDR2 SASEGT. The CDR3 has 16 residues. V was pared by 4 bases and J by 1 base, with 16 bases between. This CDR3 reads CASSARHWDGNTEAFF. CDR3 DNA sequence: TGTGCCAGCAGTGCCCGACATTGGGATGGGAACACTGAAGCTTTCTTT.

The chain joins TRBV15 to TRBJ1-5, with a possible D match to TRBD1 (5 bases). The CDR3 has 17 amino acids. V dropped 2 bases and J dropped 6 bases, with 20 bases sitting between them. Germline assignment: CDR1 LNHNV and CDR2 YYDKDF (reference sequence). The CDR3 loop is CATSRWGVGLGFQPQHF. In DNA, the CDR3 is TGTGCCACCAGCAGATGGGGGGTTGGGTTGGGGTTTCAGCCCCAGCATTTT.

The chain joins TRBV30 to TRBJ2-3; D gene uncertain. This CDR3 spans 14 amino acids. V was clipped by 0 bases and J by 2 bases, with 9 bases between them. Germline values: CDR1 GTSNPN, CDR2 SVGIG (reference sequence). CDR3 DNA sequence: TGTGCCTGGAGTGTATTAGCCCTCACAGATACGCAGTATTTT. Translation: CAWSVLALTDTQYF.

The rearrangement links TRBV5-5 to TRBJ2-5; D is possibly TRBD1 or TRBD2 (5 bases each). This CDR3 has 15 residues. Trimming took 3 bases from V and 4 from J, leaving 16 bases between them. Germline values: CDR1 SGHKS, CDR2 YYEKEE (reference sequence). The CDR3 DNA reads TGTGCCAGCAGCTCCCCGGGGCAGGGCAGAGAGACCCAGTACTTC. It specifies CASSSPGQGRETQYF.

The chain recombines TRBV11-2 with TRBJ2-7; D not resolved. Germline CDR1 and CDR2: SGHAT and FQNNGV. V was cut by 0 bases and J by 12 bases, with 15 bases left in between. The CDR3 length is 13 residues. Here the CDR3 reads CASSLESSTAVYF. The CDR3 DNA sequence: TGTGCCAGCAGCTTAGAGTCGTCTACCGCTGTGTACTTC.

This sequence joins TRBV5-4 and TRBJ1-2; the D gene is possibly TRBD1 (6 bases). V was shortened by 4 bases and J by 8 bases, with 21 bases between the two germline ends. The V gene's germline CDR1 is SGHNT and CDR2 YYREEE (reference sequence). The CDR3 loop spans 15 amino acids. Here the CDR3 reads CASSTAGQTFRGYTF. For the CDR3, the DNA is TGTGCCAGCAGCACTGCCGGACAGACCTTCCGGGGCTACACCTTC.

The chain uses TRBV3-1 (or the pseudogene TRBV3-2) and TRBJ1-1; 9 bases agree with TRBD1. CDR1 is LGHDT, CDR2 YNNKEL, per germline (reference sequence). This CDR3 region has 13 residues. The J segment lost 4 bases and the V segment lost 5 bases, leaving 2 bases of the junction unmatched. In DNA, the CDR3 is TGTGCCAGCAGCGGACAGGGGAGCACTGAAGCTTTCTTT. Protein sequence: CASSGQGSTEAFF.

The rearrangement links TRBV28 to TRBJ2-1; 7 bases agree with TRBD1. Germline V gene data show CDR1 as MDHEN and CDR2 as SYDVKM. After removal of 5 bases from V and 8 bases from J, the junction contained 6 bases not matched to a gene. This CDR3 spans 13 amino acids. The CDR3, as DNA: TGTGCCAGCAGTCCCTCCGACAGGGATGAGCAGTTCTTC. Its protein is CASSPSDRDEQFF.

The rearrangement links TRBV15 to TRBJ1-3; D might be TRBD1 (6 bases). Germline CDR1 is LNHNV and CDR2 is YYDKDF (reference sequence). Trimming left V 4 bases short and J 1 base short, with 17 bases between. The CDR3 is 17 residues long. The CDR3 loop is CATSILPGQDSGNTIYF. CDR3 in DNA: TGTGCCACCAGCATCCTACCGGGACAAGATTCTGGAAACACCATATATTTT.

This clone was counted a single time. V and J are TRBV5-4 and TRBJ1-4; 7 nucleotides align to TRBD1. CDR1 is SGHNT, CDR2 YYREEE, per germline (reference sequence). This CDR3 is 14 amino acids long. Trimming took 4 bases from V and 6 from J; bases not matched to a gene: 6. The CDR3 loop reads CASSLQGGDEKLFF. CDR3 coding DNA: TGTGCCAGCAGCCTTCAGGGGGGGGATGAAAAACTGTTTTTT.

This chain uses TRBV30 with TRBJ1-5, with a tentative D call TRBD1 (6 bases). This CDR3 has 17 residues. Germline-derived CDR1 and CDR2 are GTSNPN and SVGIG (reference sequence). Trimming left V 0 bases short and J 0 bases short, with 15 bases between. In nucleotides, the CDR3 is TGTGCCTGGAGTGTAGGAACAGGGAGTAATAGCAATCAGCCCCAGCATTTT. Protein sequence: CAWSVGTGSNSNQPQHF. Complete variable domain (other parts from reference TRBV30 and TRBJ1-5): SQTIHQWPATLVQPVGSPLSLECTVEGTSNPNLYWYRQAAGRGLQLLFYSVGIGQISSEVPQNLSASRPQDRQFILSSKKLLLSDSGFYLCAWSVGTGSNSNQPQHFGDGTRLSIL.

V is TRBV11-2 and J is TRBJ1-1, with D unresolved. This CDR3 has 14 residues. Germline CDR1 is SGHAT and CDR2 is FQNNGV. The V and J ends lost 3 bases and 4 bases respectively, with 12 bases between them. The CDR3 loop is CASSFRGFGTEAFF. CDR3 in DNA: TGTGCCAGCAGCTTTCGGGGATTTGGCACTGAAGCTTTCTTT.

The CDR3 loop is CASRTTGYGEQFF. CDR3 DNA: TGTGCCAGCAGAACAACAGGGTACGGTGAGCAGTTCTTC. The V call is TRBV12-3 or TRBV12-4, the J call TRBJ2-1, with D tentatively TRBD1 (6 bases). CDR3 size: 13 residues. The germline V and J ends were trimmed by 6 bases and 9 bases, with 15 bases remaining between them.

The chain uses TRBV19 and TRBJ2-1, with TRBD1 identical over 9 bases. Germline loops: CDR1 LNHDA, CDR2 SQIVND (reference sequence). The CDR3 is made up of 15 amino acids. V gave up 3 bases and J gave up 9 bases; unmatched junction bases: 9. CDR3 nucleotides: TGTGCCAGTAGTATTTCGGACAGGGGTCAGCGTGAGCAGTTCTTC. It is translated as CASSISDRGQREQFF.

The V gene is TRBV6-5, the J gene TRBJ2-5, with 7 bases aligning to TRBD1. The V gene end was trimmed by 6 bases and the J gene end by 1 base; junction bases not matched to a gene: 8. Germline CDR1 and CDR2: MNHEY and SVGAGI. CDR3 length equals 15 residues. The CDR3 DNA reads TGTGCCAGCAGCCCAGAAAGGACAGGCCAAGAGACCCAGTACTTC. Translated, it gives CASSPERTGQETQYF.

CDR3 nucleotide sequence: TGTGCCAGCAGCCGGACAGGGGATAGCAATCAGCCCCAGCATTTT. Protein product: CASSRTGDSNQPQHF. The rearrangement uses TRBV7-6 and TRBJ1-5; TRBD1 aligns across 9 bases. The CDR3 length is 15 residues. Germline V gives CDR1 SGHVS, CDR2 FNYEAQ. V was clipped by 5 bases and J by 0 bases; unmatched bases: 2.

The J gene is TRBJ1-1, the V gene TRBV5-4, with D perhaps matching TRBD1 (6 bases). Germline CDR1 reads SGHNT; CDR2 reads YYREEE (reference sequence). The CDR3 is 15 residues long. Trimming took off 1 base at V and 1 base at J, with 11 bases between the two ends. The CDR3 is CASSLPLGGNTEAFF. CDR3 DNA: TGTGCCAGCAGCTTGCCCCTAGGGGGGAACACTGAAGCTTTCTTT.

The CDR3 loop is CASSRDYQAETQYF. In DNA, the CDR3 is TGTGCCAGCAGCCGGGACTACCAGGCGGAGACCCAGTACTTC. The chain recombines TRBV3-1 (or the pseudogene TRBV3-2) with TRBJ2-5; 7 bases fit TRBD2. CDR1 and CDR2 from the germline V gene are LGHDT and YNNKEL (reference sequence). The CDR3 runs 14 residues. Germline trimming cut 4 bases from V and 5 bases from J; bases unmatched to any gene: 7.